This T cell receptor beta chain emerged from a study of T cell responses to AZD1222 COVID-19 vaccine. Study-wide results and limits: Females outnumbered males among donors, who were mostly white British; clonal diversity was possibly underestimated. The breadth and depth of Spike-specific TCRs increased once two AZD1222 doses had been given. Unmutated regions of variants are reportedly targeted by nearly half of spike-specific TCRs.

TCRdb keeps only in-frame clones here, not all; method: immunoSEQ multiplex PCR. Among 110,000 to 150,000 clones listed, approximately 91% were seen once. Trimming took 3 bases from V and 9 from J, leaving 18 bases between them. Germline loops: CDR1 MDHEN, CDR2 SYDVKM. This CDR3 spans 15 amino acids. As concerns this clone: As yet, its antigen is unknown.

The input for sequencing was peripheral blood, taken on day 0 of AZD1222 vaccination. The chain links TRBV28 to TRBJ2-1; D uncertain. The receptor's source is an adult in good health. This CDR3 reads CASSFPERVVGEQFF. Written as DNA, the CDR3 is TGTGCCAGCAGTTTCCCGGAGAGAGTGGTCGGTGAGCAGTTCTTC.